What follows are 22 T cell receptor beta chains derived from one specimen sequenced in a study of T cell responses to AZD1222 COVID-19 vaccine. Here immunoSEQ multiplex PCR was the method, and the copy in TCRdb shows in-frame clones only, minus some. The sample contains tens of thousands of clones, around 80% of which appear only once. The source was peripheral blood, collected on day 0 of AZD1222 vaccination. The receptors derive from an adult in good health.

This clone was picked up one time. The chain carries TRBV7-3 and TRBJ1-2; 8 bases are shared with TRBD1. The germline V gene has CDR1 SGHTA and CDR2 FQGTGA. This CDR3 comprises 12 residues. The J segment lost 3 bases and the V segment lost 10 bases, leaving 4 bases of the junction unmatched. Written as DNA, the CDR3 is TGTGCCACTAAGGGACAGGACTATGGCTACACCTTC. Translating gives CATKGQDYGYTF.

The J gene is TRBJ1-5, the V gene TRBV29-1; 9 bases agree with TRBD1. Germline loops: CDR1 SQVTM, CDR2 ANQGSEA. The CDR3 contains 14 residues. The V and J ends lost 5 bases and 6 bases, in that order; junction bases with no gene match: 8. CDR3 in amino acids: CSVRLQGAGQPQHF. In DNA, the CDR3 is TGCAGCGTTAGACTACAGGGGGCGGGTCAGCCCCAGCATTTT.

The chain carries TRBV28 and TRBJ2-2, with TRBD2 matching 10 bases. V shed 2 bases, J shed 0 bases, and the junction held 0 bases outside the gene matches. The length of the CDR3 is 16 residues. From germline, CDR1 is MDHEN and CDR2 SYDVKM. In DNA form, the CDR3 reads TGTGCCAGCAGTTTACTAGCGGGGGCGAACACCGGGGAGCTGTTTTTT. Protein sequence: CASSLLAGANTGELFF.

J is TRBJ2-5 and V is TRBV27; 8 bases are shared with TRBD1. Germline-derived CDR1 and CDR2 are MNHEY and SMNVEV (reference sequence). CDR3 size: 14 residues. J gave up 2 bases and V 5 bases, and 4 bases lay outside the gene matches. The CDR3 nucleotides read TGTGCCAGCAGTCCGAGGACAGGGCAAGAGACCCAGTACTTC. Its translation: CASSPRTGQETQYF.

Worth noting for this clone: At one end, the junction sequence differs from germline, possibly due to a read error. The rearrangement joins TRBV20-1 to TRBJ1-1; D remains unclear. Germline CDR1 and CDR2: DFQATT and SNEGSKA (reference sequence). The CDR3 length is 11 residues. CDR3 sequence: CSAGDQFEAFF. The CDR3 nucleotides read TGCAGTGCTGGAGACCAATTTGAAGCTTTCTTT.

This chain uses TRBV24-1 with TRBJ2-3; 7 bases are shared with TRBD1. The CDR3 totals 17 residues. With 0 bases clipped from V and 7 bases from J, the junction kept 12 bases outside the gene matches. The germline V gene has CDR1 KGHDR and CDR2 SFDVKD. CDR3 in DNA: TGTGCCACCAGTGATTTGACCACAGGGGTGAGGTCCCATACGCAGTATTTT. Translation: CATSDLTTGVRSHTQYF.

V usage is TRBV6-5 and J usage is TRBJ2-1, with D unresolved. CDR1 is MNHEY and CDR2 is SVGAGI in the germline V gene. This CDR3 contains 12 residues. The V and J ends lost 7 bases and 4 bases respectively, with 8 bases between them. In DNA form, the CDR3 reads TGTGCCAGCAAGGCGGTTTACAATGAGCAGTTCTTC. Translated: CASKAVYNEQFF.

This chain uses TRBV19 with TRBJ1-5; D unclear. This CDR3 has 15 amino acids. Trimming took 6 bases from V and 4 from J, leaving 16 bases between them. CDR1 LNHDA and CDR2 SQIVND come from the germline V gene (reference sequence). The CDR3, as DNA: TGTGCCAGTAGCATCGGACGGACGGTTAATCAGCCCCAGCATTTT. It is translated as CASSIGRTVNQPQHF.

The DNA of the CDR3 is TGTGCCAGCAGTCTAGCGGGAGGACTCTACAATGAGCAGTTCTTC. Translating gives CASSLAGGLYNEQFF. The V gene is TRBV6-5, the J gene TRBJ2-1, with 11 positions matching TRBD2. The CDR3 extends over 15 amino acids. The ends lost 5 bases at V and 3 bases at J; junction bases unmatched: 3. CDR1 MNHEY and CDR2 SVGAGI come from the germline V gene.

The chain combines TRBV6-4 with TRBJ2-1; TRBD2 aligns across 11 bases. This CDR3 is built from 14 residues. In germline, CDR1 is MRHNA, CDR2 SNTAGT. V lost 6 bases to trimming and J lost 5 bases; unmatched junction nucleotides: 3. CDR3 sequence: CASSVAGGHNEQFF. CDR3 in DNA: TGTGCCAGCAGCGTAGCGGGGGGGCACAATGAGCAGTTCTTC.

The rearrangement joins TRBV19 to TRBJ1-5, with a weak D call TRBD1 (5 bases). The CDR3 covers 17 residues. Germline CDR1 and CDR2: LNHDA and SQIVND (reference sequence). Trimming stripped 0 bases from V and 3 bases from J, with 15 bases between. This CDR3 is CASSIDLAGLVNQPQHF. The CDR3, as DNA: TGTGCCAGTAGTATAGATCTAGCAGGGTTGGTCAATCAGCCCCAGCATTTT.

This chain joins TRBV19 and TRBJ1-5; D may be TRBD1 (6 bases). Trimming stripped 4 bases from V and 2 bases from J, with 9 bases between. Germline V lookup: CDR1 LNHDA, CDR2 SQIVND (reference sequence). This CDR3 is 14 amino acids long. CDR3 region: CASSRGQGNQPQHF. The DNA of the CDR3 is TGTGCCAGTAGTAGGGGGCAGGGCAATCAGCCCCAGCATTTT.

The chain couples TRBV27 to TRBJ2-5; D may correspond to TRBD1 or TRBD2 (6 bases each). The V gene lost 2 bases and the J gene lost 5 bases, with 15 bases spanning the gap. The CDR3 spans 15 residues. Germline CDR1 and CDR2: MNHEY and SMNVEV (reference sequence). CDR3 in amino acids: CASSLVGGSRETQYF. DNA for the CDR3: TGTGCCAGCAGTTTAGTGGGGGGCTCTAGGGAGACCCAGTACTTC.

This clone was seen once. The CDR3 region has the DNA TGTGCCAGCAGTTTGCCAGGGGAGGCTGAGGGCTACACCTTC. This encodes CASSLPGEAEGYTF. The V call is TRBV28, the J call TRBJ1-2, with a tentative D call TRBD1 (6 bases). The germline gives CDR1 MDHEN, CDR2 SYDVKM. V was shortened by 3 bases and J by 8 bases, with 16 bases between the two germline ends. The CDR3 sequence is 14 residues long.

The rearrangement uses TRBV27 and TRBJ2-7, with TRBD2 identical over 8 bases. This CDR3 is built from 13 residues. The trim removed 6 bases at V and 6 bases at J, leaving 7 bases unmatched. CDR1 is MNHEY and CDR2 is SMNVEV in the germline V gene (reference sequence). The chain's CDR3 is CASSFTRGGEQYF. The CDR3, as DNA: TGTGCCAGCAGCTTCACCCGGGGGGGCGAGCAGTACTTC.

The chain carries TRBV19 and TRBJ1-1; perhaps TRBD1 as D (6 bases). CDR1 and CDR2 (germline): LNHDA, SQIVND (reference sequence). This CDR3 is 14 amino acids long. V was trimmed by 5 bases and J by 0 bases, leaving 10 bases between them. DNA for the CDR3: TGTGCCAGTAGTCAACGGACAGTGAACACTGAAGCTTTCTTT. Its translation is CASSQRTVNTEAFF. The full variable domain, in which reference TRBV19 and TRBJ1-1 provide the parts outside the CDR3, is DGGITQSPKYLFRKEGQNVTLSCEQNLNHDAMYWYRQDPGQGLRLIYYSQIVNDFQKGDIAEGYSVSREKKESFPLTVTSAQKNPTAFYLCASSQRTVNTEAFFGQGTRLTVV.

The chain links TRBV12-3 or TRBV12-4 to TRBJ1-2; 9 nucleotides match TRBD1. This CDR3 comprises 13 residues. After removal of 5 bases from V and 14 bases from J, the junction contained 12 bases not matched to a gene. Here the CDR3 reads CASSLLGDRANTF. The CDR3, as DNA: TGTGCCAGCAGTCTTCTCGGGGACAGGGCTAATACCTTC.

This chain joins TRBV5-1 and TRBJ1-4, with 7 nucleotides matching TRBD1. J lost 6 bases, V lost 4 bases, and 6 bases had no gene match. The CDR3 is made up of 14 amino acids. Looked up from germline, CDR1 is SGHRS and CDR2 is YFSETQ. The CDR3 DNA follows: TGCGCCAGCAGCCCCGACAGGGTGGATGAAAAACTGTTTTTT. It is translated as CASSPDRVDEKLFF.

The table lists this clone with a count of one. This sequence joins TRBV18 and TRBJ1-5; D perhaps matches TRBD1 (6 bases). Germline values: CDR1 KGHSH, CDR2 LQKENI. V was cut by 5 bases and J by 3 bases, with 17 bases left in between. The CDR3 consists of 16 residues. Here the CDR3 reads CASSRTALDNNQPQHF. The CDR3, as DNA: TGTGCCAGCTCAAGGACAGCGCTCGATAACAATCAGCCCCAGCATTTT.

This clone has just a few counts. The chain links TRBV7-8 to TRBJ1-2; 12 nucleotides match TRBD1. V trimming: 5 bases; J trimming: 7 bases; junction bases outside the gene matches: 5. This CDR3 contains 14 residues. Germline-derived CDR1 and CDR2 are SGHVS and FQNEAQ. In DNA, the CDR3 is TGTGCCAGCAGCAACCGGGACAGGGGGCTTGGCTACACCTTC. Its protein is CASSNRDRGLGYTF.

The chain joins TRBV6-5 to TRBJ1-5, with D possibly matching TRBD1 (5 bases). This CDR3 region has 14 residues. The germline CDR1 and CDR2 sequences are MNHEY and SVGAGI. Trimming stripped 6 bases from V and 0 bases from J, with 9 bases between. CDR3 sequence (DNA): TGTGCCAGCAGGGGGGGTTTTAGCAATCAGCCCCAGCATTTT. Translating it yields CASRGGFSNQPQHF.

The chain has TRBV19 and TRBJ2-1; 7 bases align to TRBD2. V trimming: 5 bases; J trimming: 10 bases; junction bases outside the gene matches: 11. Germline CDR1 LNHDA, CDR2 SQIVND (reference sequence). The CDR3 is 14 amino acids. This chain's CDR3 is CASSAGRSSQEQFF. For the CDR3, the DNA is TGTGCCAGTAGTGCCGGGAGGTCCTCTCAAGAGCAGTTCTTC. The full variable domain, with the rest looked up from reference TRBV19 and TRBJ2-1, is DGGITQSPKYLFRKEGQNVTLSCEQNLNHDAMYWYRQDPGQGLRLIYYSQIVNDFQKGDIAEGYSVSREKKESFPLTVTSAQKNPTAFYLCASSAGRSSQEQFFGPGTRLTVL.